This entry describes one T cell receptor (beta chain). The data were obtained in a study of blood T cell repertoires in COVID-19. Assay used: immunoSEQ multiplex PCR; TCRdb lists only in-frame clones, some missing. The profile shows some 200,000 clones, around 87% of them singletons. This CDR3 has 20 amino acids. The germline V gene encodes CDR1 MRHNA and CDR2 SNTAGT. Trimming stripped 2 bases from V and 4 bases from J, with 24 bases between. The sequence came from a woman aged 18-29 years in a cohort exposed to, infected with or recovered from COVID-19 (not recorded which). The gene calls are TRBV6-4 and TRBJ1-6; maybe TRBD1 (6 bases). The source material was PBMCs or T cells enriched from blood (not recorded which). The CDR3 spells CASSDANREGFHVYNSPLHF. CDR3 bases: TGTGCCAGCAGTGACGCCAACAGGGAGGGTTTTCATGTTTATAATTCACCCCTCCACTTT.